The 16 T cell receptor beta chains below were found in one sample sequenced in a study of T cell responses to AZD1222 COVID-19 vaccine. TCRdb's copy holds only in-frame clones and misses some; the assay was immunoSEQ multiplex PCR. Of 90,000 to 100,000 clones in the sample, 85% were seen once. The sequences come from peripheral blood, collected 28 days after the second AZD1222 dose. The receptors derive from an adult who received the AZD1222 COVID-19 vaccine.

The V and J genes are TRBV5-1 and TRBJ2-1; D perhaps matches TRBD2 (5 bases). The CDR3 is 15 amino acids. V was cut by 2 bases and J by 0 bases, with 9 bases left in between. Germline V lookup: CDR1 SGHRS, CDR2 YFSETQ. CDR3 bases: TGCGCCAGCAGCTTTGGTGGGAGCTCCTACAATGAGCAGTTCTTC. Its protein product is CASSFGGSSYNEQFF.

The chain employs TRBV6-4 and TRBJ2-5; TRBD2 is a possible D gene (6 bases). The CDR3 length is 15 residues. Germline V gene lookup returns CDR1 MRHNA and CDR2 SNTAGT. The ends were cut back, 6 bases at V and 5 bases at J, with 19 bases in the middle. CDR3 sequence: CASSTNGGSTETQYF. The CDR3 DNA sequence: TGTGCCAGCAGCACTAACGGGGGTAGTACGGAGACCCAGTACTTC.

The CDR3 DNA is TGTGCCAGCAGCCCAACTAGCGGGGCCTCCTACAATGAGCAGTTCTTC. It encodes CASSPTSGASYNEQFF. V usage is TRBV7-3 and J usage is TRBJ2-1, with TRBD2 matching over 10 bases. V lost 5 bases, J lost 0 bases, and 4 bases stayed unmatched. CDR1 and CDR2 (germline): SGHTA, FQGTGA. There are 16 residues in the CDR3.

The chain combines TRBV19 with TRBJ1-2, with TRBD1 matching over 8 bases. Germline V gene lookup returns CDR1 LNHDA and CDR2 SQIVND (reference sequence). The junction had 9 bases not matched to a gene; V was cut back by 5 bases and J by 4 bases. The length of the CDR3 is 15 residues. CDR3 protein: CASSAGTGLPYGYTF. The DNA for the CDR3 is TGTGCCAGTAGTGCTGGGACAGGCCTACCCTATGGCTACACCTTC.

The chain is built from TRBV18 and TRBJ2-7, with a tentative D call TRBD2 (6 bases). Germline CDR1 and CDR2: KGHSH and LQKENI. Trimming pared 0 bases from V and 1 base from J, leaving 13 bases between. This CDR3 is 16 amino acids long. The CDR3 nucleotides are TGTGCCAGCTCACCACCGCGGGATTGGAAGTCCTACGAGCAGTACTTC. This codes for CASSPPRDWKSYEQYF.

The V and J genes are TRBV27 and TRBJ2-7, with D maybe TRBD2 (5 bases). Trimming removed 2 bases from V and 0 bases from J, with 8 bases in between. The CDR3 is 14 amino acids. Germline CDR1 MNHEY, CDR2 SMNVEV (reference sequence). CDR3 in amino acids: CASSLNGNSYEQYF. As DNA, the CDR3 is TGTGCCAGCAGTTTAAACGGGAACTCCTACGAGCAGTACTTC.

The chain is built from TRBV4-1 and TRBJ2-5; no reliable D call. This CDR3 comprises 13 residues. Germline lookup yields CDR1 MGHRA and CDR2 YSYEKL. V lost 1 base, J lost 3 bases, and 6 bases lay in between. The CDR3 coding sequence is TGCGCCAGCAGCCAAGCGGGTGAAGAGACCCAGTACTTC. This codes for CASSQAGEETQYF.

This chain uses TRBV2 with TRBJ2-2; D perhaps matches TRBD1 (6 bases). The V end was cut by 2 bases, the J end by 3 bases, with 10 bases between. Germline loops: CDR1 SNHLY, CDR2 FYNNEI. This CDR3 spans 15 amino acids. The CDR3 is CASSEQGWDTGELFF. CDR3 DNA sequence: TGTGCCAGCAGTGAACAGGGGTGGGACACCGGGGAGCTGTTTTTT.

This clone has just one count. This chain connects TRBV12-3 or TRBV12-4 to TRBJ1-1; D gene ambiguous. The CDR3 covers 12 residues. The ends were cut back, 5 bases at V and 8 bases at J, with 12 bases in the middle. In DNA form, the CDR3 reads TGTGCCAGCAGTCCCAGATGGTCCGAAGCTTTCTTT. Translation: CASSPRWSEAFF.

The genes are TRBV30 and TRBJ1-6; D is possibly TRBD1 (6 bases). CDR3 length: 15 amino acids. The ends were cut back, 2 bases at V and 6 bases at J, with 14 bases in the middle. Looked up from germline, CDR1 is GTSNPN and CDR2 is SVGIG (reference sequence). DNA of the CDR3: TGTGCCTGGAGTTTTCCCAGGGGAGGTAATTCACCCCTCCACTTT. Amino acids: CAWSFPRGGNSPLHF.

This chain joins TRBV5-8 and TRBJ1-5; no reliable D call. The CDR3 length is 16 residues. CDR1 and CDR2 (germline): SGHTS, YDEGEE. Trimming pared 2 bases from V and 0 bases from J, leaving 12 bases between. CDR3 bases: TGTGCCAGCAGCTTTGGGCCTACATTTAGCAATCAGCCCCAGCATTTT. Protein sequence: CASSFGPTFSNQPQHF. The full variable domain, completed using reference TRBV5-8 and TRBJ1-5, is EAGVTQSPTHLIKTRGQQATLRCSPISGHTSVYWYQQALGLGLQFLLWYDEGEERNRGNFPPRFSGRQFPNYSSELNVNALELEDSALYLCASSFGPTFSNQPQHFGDGTRLSIL.

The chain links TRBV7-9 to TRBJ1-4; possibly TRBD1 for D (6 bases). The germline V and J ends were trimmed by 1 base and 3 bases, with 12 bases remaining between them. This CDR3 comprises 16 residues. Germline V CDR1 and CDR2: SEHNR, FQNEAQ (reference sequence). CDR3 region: CASSLGQVAANEKLFF. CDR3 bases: TGTGCCAGCAGCTTAGGACAGGTAGCAGCTAATGAAAAACTGTTTTTT.

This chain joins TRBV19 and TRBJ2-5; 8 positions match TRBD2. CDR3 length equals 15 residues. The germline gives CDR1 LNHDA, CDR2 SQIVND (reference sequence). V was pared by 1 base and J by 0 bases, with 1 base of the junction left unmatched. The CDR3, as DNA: TGTGCCAGTAGTATAGGCGGGGGGTACCAAGAGACCCAGTACTTC. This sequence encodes CASSIGGGYQETQYF.

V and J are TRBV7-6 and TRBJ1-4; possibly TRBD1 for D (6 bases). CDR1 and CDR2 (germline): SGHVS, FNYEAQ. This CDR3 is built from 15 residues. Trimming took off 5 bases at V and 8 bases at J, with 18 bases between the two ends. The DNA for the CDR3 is TGTGCCAGCAGCCCGGCCGGGGGCGCAGGGGAAAAACTGTTTTTT. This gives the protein CASSPAGGAGEKLFF.

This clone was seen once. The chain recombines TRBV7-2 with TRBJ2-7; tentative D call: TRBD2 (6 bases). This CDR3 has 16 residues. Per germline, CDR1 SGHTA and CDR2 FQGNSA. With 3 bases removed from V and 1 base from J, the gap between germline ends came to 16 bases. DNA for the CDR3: TGTGCCAGCAGCTTCGGACGACTAGGGTCGTCCTACGAGCAGTACTTC. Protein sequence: CASSFGRLGSSYEQYF.

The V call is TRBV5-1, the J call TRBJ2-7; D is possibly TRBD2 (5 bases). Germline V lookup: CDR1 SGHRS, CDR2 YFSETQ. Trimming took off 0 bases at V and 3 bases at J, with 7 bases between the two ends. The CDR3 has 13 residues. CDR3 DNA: TGCGCCAGCAGCTTGGCGGGATTCTACGAGCAGTACTTC. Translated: CASSLAGFYEQYF.